The 4 T cell receptor beta chains presented below share a single source sample, sequenced in a study of blood T cell repertoires in COVID-19. Some clones are missing from TCRdb's copy, which holds only in-frame ones; the method was immunoSEQ multiplex PCR. The repertoire includes about 140,000 clones, more than 65% of them detected once, and about 8% sits in the top ten. The sequencing sample was made of peripheral blood. Every receptor here comes from a human donor in a cohort sampled during active COVID-19.

V and J are TRBV19 and TRBJ1-4, with 9 bases aligning to TRBD1. J lost 7 bases, V lost 5 bases, and 8 bases had no gene match. The germline V gene has CDR1 LNHDA and CDR2 SQIVND (reference sequence). This CDR3 spans 15 amino acids. The CDR3 reads CASSLAGQGSEKLFF. DNA for the CDR3: TGTGCCAGTAGTCTAGCTGGACAGGGGAGTGAAAAACTGTTTTTT.

The V gene is TRBV2, the J gene TRBJ1-5, with D perhaps TRBD1 (6 bases). This CDR3 comprises 15 residues. V shed 10 bases and J shed 3 bases, with 19 bases lying between them. Germline V gives CDR1 SNHLY, CDR2 FYNNEI. CDR3 amino acids: CATRGITGFNQPQHF. DNA of the CDR3: TGTGCCACCCGGGGCATAACAGGGTTCAATCAGCCCCAGCATTTT. The whole variable domain, filled in from reference TRBV2 and TRBJ1-5, reads EPEVTQTPSHQVTQMGQEVILRCVPISNHLYFYWYRQILGQKVEFLVSFYNNEISEKSEIFDDQFSVERPDGSNFTLKIRSTKLEDSAMYFCATRGITGFNQPQHFGDGTRLSIL.

In regard to this clone: The junction departs from the called germline gene at one end, perhaps through a read error. The J gene is TRBJ2-5, the V gene TRBV5-1, with D tentatively TRBD1 (6 bases). Germline lookup yields CDR1 SGHRS and CDR2 YFSETQ. The CDR3 is 15 amino acids. CDR3: CASSLGSGEQETQYF. The CDR3 coding sequence is TGCGCCAGCAGTTTGGGGTCAGGGGAGCAAGAGACCCAGTACTTC.

V and J are TRBV12-1 and TRBJ1-6; the listed D gene, TRBD1, was not tested against the DNA. TRBV12-1 is a pseudogene locus. The length of the CDR3 is 15 residues. The CDR3 region has the DNA TGTGCCAGCAGCCTATGGACAGGGATCCTTGGAGCCCTCCACTTT. Its translation: CASSLWTGILGALHF.